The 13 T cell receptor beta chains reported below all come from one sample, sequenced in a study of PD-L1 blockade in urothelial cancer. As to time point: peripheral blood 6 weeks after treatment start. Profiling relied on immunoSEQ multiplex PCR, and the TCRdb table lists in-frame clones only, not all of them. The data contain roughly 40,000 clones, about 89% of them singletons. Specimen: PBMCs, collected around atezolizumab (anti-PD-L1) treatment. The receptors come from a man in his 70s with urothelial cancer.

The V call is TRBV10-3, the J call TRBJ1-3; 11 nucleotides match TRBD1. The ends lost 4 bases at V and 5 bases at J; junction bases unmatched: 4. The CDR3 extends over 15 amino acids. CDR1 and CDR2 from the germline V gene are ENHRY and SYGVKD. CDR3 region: CAISGTGGRRNTIYF. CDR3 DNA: TGTGCCATCAGTGGGACAGGGGGCAGGAGAAACACCATATATTTT.

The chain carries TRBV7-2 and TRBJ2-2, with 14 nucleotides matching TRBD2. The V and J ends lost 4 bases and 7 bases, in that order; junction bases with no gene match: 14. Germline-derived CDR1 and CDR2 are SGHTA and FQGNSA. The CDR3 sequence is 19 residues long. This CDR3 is CASSSSLGTSGSRGGELFF. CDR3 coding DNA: TGTGCCAGCAGCTCATCCCTGGGGACTAGCGGGAGTCGGGGCGGGGAGCTGTTTTTT.

The CDR3 reads CASSLTGQISSGNTIYF. DNA of the CDR3: TGCGCCAGCAGCCTGACAGGACAGATTAGCTCTGGAAACACCATATATTTT. The chain links TRBV5-1 to TRBJ1-3, with D perhaps TRBD1 (6 bases). In germline, CDR1 is SGHRS, CDR2 YFSETQ. V dropped 4 bases and J dropped 0 bases, with 17 bases sitting between them. CDR3 length equals 17 residues.

CDR3 in DNA: TGTGCCAGCGGGTTCTATACTCAATCGGGAGGCTACACCTTC. Translating it yields CASGFYTQSGGYTF. This chain links TRBV28 with TRBJ1-2; D unresolved. CDR1 is MDHEN and CDR2 is SYDVKM in the germline V gene. This CDR3 spans 14 amino acids. V was pared by 8 bases and J by 8 bases, with 21 bases between.

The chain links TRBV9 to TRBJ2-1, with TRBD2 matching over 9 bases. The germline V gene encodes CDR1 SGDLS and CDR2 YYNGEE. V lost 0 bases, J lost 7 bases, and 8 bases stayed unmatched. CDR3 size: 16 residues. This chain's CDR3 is CASSVATLAGQNEQFF. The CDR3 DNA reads TGTGCCAGCAGCGTAGCTACGCTAGCGGGACAGAATGAGCAGTTCTTC.

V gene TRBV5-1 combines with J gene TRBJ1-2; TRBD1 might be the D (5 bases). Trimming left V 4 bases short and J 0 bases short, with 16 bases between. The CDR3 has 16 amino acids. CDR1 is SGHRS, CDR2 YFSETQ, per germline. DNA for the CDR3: TGCGCCAGCAGCGCCAGGACACAAGTCACTAACTATGGCTACACCTTC. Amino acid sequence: CASSARTQVTNYGYTF.

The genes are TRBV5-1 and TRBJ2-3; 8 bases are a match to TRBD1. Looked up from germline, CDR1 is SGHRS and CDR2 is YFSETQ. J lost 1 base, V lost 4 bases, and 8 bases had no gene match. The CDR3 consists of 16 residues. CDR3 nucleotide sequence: TGCGCCAGCAGCCCCTCCGGACAGGGAGGCACAGATACGCAGTATTTT. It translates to CASSPSGQGGTDTQYF.

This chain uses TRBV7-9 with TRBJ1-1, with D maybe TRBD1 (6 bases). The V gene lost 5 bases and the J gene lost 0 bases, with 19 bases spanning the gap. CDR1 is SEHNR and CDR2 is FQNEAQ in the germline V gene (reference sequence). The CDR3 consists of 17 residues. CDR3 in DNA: TGTGCCAGCAGCCCTCCCGGGGGGGGCACTTTGAACACTGAAGCTTTCTTT. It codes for CASSPPGGGTLNTEAFF.

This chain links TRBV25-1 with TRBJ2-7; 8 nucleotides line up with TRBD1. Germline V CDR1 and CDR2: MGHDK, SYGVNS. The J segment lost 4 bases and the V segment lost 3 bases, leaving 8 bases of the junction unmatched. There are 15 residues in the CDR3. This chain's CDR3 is CASSDSGQGGYEQYF. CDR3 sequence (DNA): TGTGCCAGCAGTGACTCCGGACAGGGAGGATACGAGCAGTACTTC.

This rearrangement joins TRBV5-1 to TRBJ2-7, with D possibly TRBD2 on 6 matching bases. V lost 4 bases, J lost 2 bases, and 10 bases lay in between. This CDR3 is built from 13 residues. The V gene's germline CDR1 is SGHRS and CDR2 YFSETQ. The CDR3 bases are TGCGCCAGCAGCAAGGAGGGTGCCTACGAGCAGTACTTC. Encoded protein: CASSKEGAYEQYF.

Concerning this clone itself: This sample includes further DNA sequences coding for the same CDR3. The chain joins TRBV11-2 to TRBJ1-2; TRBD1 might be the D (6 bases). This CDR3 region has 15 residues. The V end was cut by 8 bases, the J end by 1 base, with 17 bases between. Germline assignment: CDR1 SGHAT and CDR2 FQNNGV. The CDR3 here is CASALIPGHNYGYTF. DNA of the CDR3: TGTGCCAGCGCCCTTATCCCGGGACATAACTATGGCTACACCTTC.

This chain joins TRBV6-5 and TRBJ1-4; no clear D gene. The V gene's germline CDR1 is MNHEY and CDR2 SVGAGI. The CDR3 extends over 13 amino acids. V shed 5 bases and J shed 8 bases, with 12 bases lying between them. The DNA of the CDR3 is TGTGCCAGCAGTCTAAGGGCGGGCGAAAAACTGTTTTTT. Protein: CASSLRAGEKLFF.

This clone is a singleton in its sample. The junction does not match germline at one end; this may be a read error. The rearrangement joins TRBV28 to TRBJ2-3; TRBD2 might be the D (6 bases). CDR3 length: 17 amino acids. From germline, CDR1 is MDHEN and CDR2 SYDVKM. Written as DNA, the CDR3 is TGTGCCAGCACTTTAACGGGCGGGACGATCGTTGACGATACGCAGTATTTT. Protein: CASTLTGGTIVDDTQYF.